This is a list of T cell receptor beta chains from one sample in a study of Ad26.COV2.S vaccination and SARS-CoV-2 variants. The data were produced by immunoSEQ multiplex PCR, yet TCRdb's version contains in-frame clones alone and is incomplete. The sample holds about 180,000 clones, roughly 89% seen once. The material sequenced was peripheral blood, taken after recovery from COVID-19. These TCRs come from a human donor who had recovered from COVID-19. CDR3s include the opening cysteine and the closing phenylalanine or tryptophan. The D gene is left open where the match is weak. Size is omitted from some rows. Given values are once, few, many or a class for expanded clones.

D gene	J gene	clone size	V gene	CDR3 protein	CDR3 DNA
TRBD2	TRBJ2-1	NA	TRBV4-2	CASSPREGGNNEQFF	TGTGCCAGCAGCCCCCGGGAGGGGGGAAACAATGAGCAGTTCTTC
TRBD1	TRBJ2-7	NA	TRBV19	CASMEDRDSYEQYF	TGTGCCAGTATGGAGGACAGGGACTCCTACGAGCAGTACTTC
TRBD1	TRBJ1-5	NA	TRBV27	CASRSGTGPNQPQHF	TGTGCCAGCAGAAGCGGGACAGGACCGAATCAGCCCCAGCATTTT
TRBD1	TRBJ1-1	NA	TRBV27	CASSGRDRGNTEAFF	TGTGCCAGCAGTGGCCGGGACAGGGGGAACACTGAAGCTTTCTTT
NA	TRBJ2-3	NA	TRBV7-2	CASSPRDGTHTQYF	TGTGCCAGCAGCCCCCGGGACGGGACGCATACGCAGTATTTT
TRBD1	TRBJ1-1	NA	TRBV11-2	CASSGQGGRLSLMNTEAFF	TGTGCCAGCAGCGGTCAGGGGGGTCGGCTTTCCCTAATGAACACTGAAGCTTTCTTT
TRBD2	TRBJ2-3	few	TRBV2	CASIAGGTDTQYF	TGTGCCAGCATAGCGGGGGGGACAGATACGCAGTATTTT
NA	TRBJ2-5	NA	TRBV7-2	CASSLDVGQETQYF	TGTGCCAGCAGCTTAGACGTGGGACAAGAGACCCAGTACTTC
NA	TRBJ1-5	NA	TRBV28	CASILRQGTQPQHF	TGTGCCAGCATCCTTCGGCAGGGAACGCAGCCCCAGCATTTT
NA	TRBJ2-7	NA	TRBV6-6	CASSYSRALNYEQYF	TGTGCCAGCAGTTACTCGAGAGCCCTGAACTACGAGCAGTACTTC
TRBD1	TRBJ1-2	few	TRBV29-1	CSVWDRLNYGYTF	TGCAGCGTTTGGGACAGACTTAACTATGGCTACACCTTC
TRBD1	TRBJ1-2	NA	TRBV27	CASSLGGGENYGYTF	TGTGCCAGCAGTTTGGGAGGGGGCGAGAACTATGGCTACACCTTC
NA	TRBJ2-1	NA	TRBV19	CASSPAVNEQFF	TGTGCCAGTAGTCCCGCGGTCAATGAGCAGTTCTTC
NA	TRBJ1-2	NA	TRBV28	CASSLAGRYGYTF	TGTGCCAGCAGTTTAGCAGGTAGATACGGCTACACCTTC
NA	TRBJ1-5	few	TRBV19	CASSITGSNQPQHF	TGTGCCAGTAGTATAACGGGCAGCAATCAGCCCCAGCATTTT
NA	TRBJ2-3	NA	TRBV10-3	CAISEAILISDTQYF	TGTGCCATCAGTGAGGCGATACTCATCTCAGATACGCAGTATTTT
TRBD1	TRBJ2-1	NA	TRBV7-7	CASSPRQGALNEQFF	TGTGCTAGCAGCCCCCGGCAGGGGGCTCTGAATGAGCAGTTCTTC
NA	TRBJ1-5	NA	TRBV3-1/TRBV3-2	CASSQGRDRAPQHF	TGTGCCAGCAGCCAAGGAAGGGACCGTGCGCCCCAGCATTTT
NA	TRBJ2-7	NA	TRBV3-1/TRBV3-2	CASSQDPVGGSYEQYF	TGTGCCAGCAGCCAGGACCCAGTAGGCGGCTCCTACGAGCAGTACTTC
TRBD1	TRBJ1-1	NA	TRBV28	CASSFPTGANTEAFF	TGTGCCAGCAGTTTCCCGACAGGGGCGAACACTGAAGCTTTCTTT
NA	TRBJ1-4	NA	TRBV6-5	CASSTERPAEKLFF	TGTGCCAGCAGTACGGAACGGCCCGCGGAAAAACTGTTTTTT
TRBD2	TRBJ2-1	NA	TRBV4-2	CASSQGPGGHGNEQFF	TGTGCCAGCAGCCAAGGTCCGGGGGGGCATGGCAATGAGCAGTTCTTC
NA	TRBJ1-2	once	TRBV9	CASSVAQGTIYGYTF	TGTGCCAGCAGCGTAGCTCAGGGAACGATCTATGGCTACACCTTC
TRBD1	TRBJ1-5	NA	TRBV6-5	CASREKTGRQPQHF	TGTGCCAGCAGAGAGAAGACAGGGCGGCAGCCCCAGCATTTT
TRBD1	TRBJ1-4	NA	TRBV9	CASSPRTGFEKLFF	TGTGCCAGCAGCCCGAGGACAGGGTTCGAAAAACTGTTTTTT
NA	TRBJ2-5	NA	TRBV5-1	CASSFGHQETQYF	TGCGCCAGCAGCTTCGGCCATCAAGAGACCCAGTACTTC
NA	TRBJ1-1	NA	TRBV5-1	CASSLEGGVRTEAFF	TGCGCCAGCAGCTTGGAGGGGGGAGTGAGGACTGAAGCTTTCTTT
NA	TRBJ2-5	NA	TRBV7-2	CASRPLPGSYETQYF	TGTGCCAGCAGACCCCTTCCCGGGTCATACGAGACCCAGTACTTC
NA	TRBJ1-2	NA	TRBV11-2	CASSFVQGNGYTF	TGTGCCAGCAGCTTTGTCCAGGGGAATGGCTACACCTTC
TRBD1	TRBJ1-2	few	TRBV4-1	CASSQAETGRDGYTF	TGCGCCAGCAGCCAAGCCGAGACAGGGAGGGATGGCTACACCTTC
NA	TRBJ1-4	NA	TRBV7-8	CASSLSSHIGDEKLFF	TGTGCCAGCAGCTTATCTAGCCATATCGGTGATGAAAAACTGTTTTTT
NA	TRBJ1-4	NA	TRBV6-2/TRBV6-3	CASSYSLTQTATNEKLFF	TGTGCCAGCAGTTACTCCCTGACACAAACAGCAACTAATGAAAAACTGTTTTTT
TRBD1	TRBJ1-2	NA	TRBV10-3	CAISESLTGAFSNYGYTF	TGTGCCATCAGTGAGTCGTTGACAGGGGCATTCTCTAACTATGGCTACACCTTC
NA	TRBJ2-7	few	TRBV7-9	CASSPGTSYEQYF	TGTGCCAGCAGCCCCGGGACTTCCTACGAGCAGTACTTC
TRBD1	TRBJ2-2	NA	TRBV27	CASSPWTGGANTGELFF	TGTGCCAGCAGTCCATGGACAGGGGGCGCGAACACCGGGGAGCTGTTTTTT
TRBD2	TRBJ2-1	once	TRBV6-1	CASSEGPSSGSQLFF	TGTGCCAGCAGTGAAGGGCCCTCTAGCGGGAGTCAGCTGTTCTTC
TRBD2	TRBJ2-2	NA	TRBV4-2	CASSQELAGTGELFF	TGTGCCAGCAGCCAAGAACTAGCGGGAACCGGGGAGCTGTTTTTT
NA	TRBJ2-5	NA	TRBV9	CASSVAGGAQETQYF	TGTGCCAGCAGCGTAGCTGGGGGGGCCCAGGAGACCCAGTACTTC
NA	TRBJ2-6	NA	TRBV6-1	CASSARGDPSSGANVLTF	TGTGCCAGCAGTGCCCGAGGAGATCCCAGCTCTGGGGCCAACGTCCTGACTTTC